The TCR beta chain under discussion was sequenced for a study of blood T cell repertoires in COVID-19. Study-wide context: Sites in the United States, Italy and Spain provided acute and convalescent COVID-19 samples. PBMCs, B-cell-depleted T cells, or T cells were the source of the cDNA or gDNA that made up the material.

This clone occurred a few times. Authors' processing steps: Researchers report that nucleated cell counts were estimated from reference gene primer amplification. Only in-frame clones appear in the TCRdb table, and some are missing; sequencing was by immunoSEQ multiplex PCR. The V and J calls and clone size are taken from that table; D and trimming were inferred from the DNA. The table lists 150,000 to 200,000 clones, 75% to 85% of them singletons. The CDR3 is 15 residues long. The V end was cut by 3 bases, the J end by 1 base, with 10 bases between. CDR1 is DFQATT, CDR2 SNEGSKA, per germline (reference sequence).

Sequenced: peripheral blood. The rearrangement links TRBV20-1 to TRBJ2-6; a possible D gene is TRBD2 (5 bases). The receptor was derived from a human donor in a cohort sampled during active COVID-19. The CDR3 DNA reads as TGCAGTGCTAGTTTCCCGGGATCTGGGGCCAACGTCCTGACTTTC. Protein: CSASFPGSGANVLTF.